This TCR beta chain was observed in a study of control samples from healthy donors and cancer patients. Some clones are missing from TCRdb's copy, which holds only in-frame ones; the method was immunoSEQ multiplex PCR. The table has 70,000 to 75,000 clones, roughly 90% seen once; the top ten hold under 5%. Germline assignment: CDR1 LNHDA and CDR2 SQIVND (reference sequence). The CDR3 runs 14 residues. Trimming shortened V by 4 bases and J by 1 base, and 8 bases separated the two germline ends. This clonotype was obtained from a woman between 50 and 59 years old in good health. Input material: blood. V usage is TRBV19 and J usage is TRBJ1-5; D perhaps matches TRBD1 (5 bases). This chain's CDR3 is CASSTGISNQPQHF. In DNA form, the CDR3 reads TGTGCCAGTAGTACAGGGATCAGCAATCAGCCCCAGCATTTT. Together with reference TRBV19 and TRBJ1-5, the CDR3 gives the full variable domain: DGGITQSPKYLFRKEGQNVTLSCEQNLNHDAMYWYRQDPGQGLRLIYYSQIVNDFQKGDIAEGYSVSREKKESFPLTVTSAQKNPTAFYLCASSTGISNQPQHFGDGTRLSIL.